Following are 11 T cell receptor beta chains from one sample sequenced in a study of T-cell reconstitution after alpha-beta-depleted transplantation in children. Unique molecular identifiers were used to barcode this TCRbeta library. Each CDR3 protein is one row after TCRdb ran MiXCR on the PCR reads. The sample consists of approximately 400,000 distinct CDR3 sequences, around 9.9% of them appearing once. The sample was PBMCs from the stem cell graft donor, taken from the stem cell graft. The receptor set was obtained from a human donor who donated a stem cell graft to a child with acute myeloid leukemia.

The table lists this clonotype with a few counts. As DNA, the CDR3 is TGTGCCAGCAGTGATGGGGTGGCCGGGACAGGGTACAATGAGCAGTTCTTC. Translation gives CASSDGVAGTGYNEQFF. This rearrangement joins TRBV6-1 to TRBJ2-1; 9 nucleotides line up with TRBD1. With V trimmed by 3 bases and J by 4 bases, 10 bases remained unmatched. Looked up from germline, CDR1 is MNHNS and CDR2 is SASEGT. The CDR3 contains 17 residues.

This clonotype appeared a few times. The chain has TRBV15 and TRBJ1-6; possibly TRBD1 for D (5 bases). This CDR3 comprises 17 residues. Trimming stripped 3 bases from V and 0 bases from J, with 12 bases between. Per the germline V gene, CDR1 is LNHNV and CDR2 is YYDKDF (reference sequence). This CDR3 reads CATSRRDGSSYNSPLHF. The CDR3 nucleotides are TGTGCCACCAGCAGGAGGGACGGAAGCTCCTATAATTCACCCCTCCACTTT.

The V gene is TRBV6-5, the J gene TRBJ1-2, with TRBD1 identical over 9 bases. CDR3 length equals 12 residues. The J segment lost 7 bases and the V segment lost 11 bases, leaving 8 bases of the junction unmatched. Germline V gene sequence: CDR1 MNHEY, CDR2 SVGAGI. CDR3 sequence reads: CACKQGALGYTF. The CDR3 nucleotides read TGTGCCTGTAAACAGGGGGCGCTTGGCTACACCTTC.

There are a few counts of this clonotype. The J gene is TRBJ2-3, the V gene TRBV12-3 or TRBV12-4; 7 bases align to TRBD1. The J segment lost 4 bases and the V segment lost 5 bases, leaving 12 bases of the junction unmatched. The CDR3 contains 16 residues. CDR3: CASSPKDRPLADTQYF. The CDR3 DNA reads TGTGCCAGCAGTCCAAAGGACAGGCCCCTCGCAGATACGCAGTATTTT.

The genes are TRBV20-1 and TRBJ2-1, with TRBD2 matching over 8 bases. Germline V gene lookup returns CDR1 DFQATT and CDR2 SNEGSKA (reference sequence). This CDR3 has 14 amino acids. With 0 bases clipped from V and 7 bases from J, the junction kept 5 bases outside the gene matches. The CDR3: CSAREPGGPNEQFF. DNA for the CDR3: TGCAGTGCTAGAGAGCCGGGAGGGCCAAATGAGCAGTTCTTC.

This clonotype has at least ten counts. V gene TRBV20-1 combines with J gene TRBJ1-5, with a weak D call TRBD1 (5 bases). CDR3 length: 13 residues. Germline loops: CDR1 DFQATT, CDR2 SNEGSKA (reference sequence). V lost 6 bases and J 4 bases, leaving 13 bases between the germline ends. CDR3 sequence (DNA): TGCAGTGCAACATTGACAGCGAATCAGCCCCAGCATTTT. Its protein product is CSATLTANQPQHF.

This chain joins TRBV20-1 and TRBJ2-1, with TRBD2 matching over 9 bases. V shed 6 bases, J shed 2 bases, and the junction held 11 bases outside the gene matches. Looked up from germline, CDR1 is DFQATT and CDR2 is SNEGSKA (reference sequence). The length of the CDR3 is 16 residues. The CDR3 reads CSADRPTSGTYNEQFF. In DNA form, the CDR3 reads TGCAGTGCAGACCGACCGACTAGCGGTACCTACAATGAGCAGTTCTTC.

CDR3 sequence reads: CASSQDLRTGTDTQYF. The CDR3 nucleotides read TGTGCCAGCAGCCAAGATCTTAGGACTGGCACAGATACGCAGTATTTT. The V gene is TRBV3-1, the J gene TRBJ2-3; tentatively, D is TRBD2 (5 bases). V lost 0 bases, J lost 1 base, and 11 bases lay in between. Germline assignment: CDR1 LGHDT and CDR2 YNNKEL (reference sequence). The length of the CDR3 is 16 residues.

This clonotype occurred a few times. This chain joins TRBV12-3 or TRBV12-4 and TRBJ2-3; 8 nucleotides line up with TRBD2. Trimming cost V 5 bases and J 1 base; bases outside gene matches: 8. The CDR3 is made up of 16 amino acids. This CDR3 is CASSTRISGGTDTQYF. The DNA of the CDR3 is TGTGCCAGCAGTACTCGGATTAGCGGGGGCACAGATACGCAGTATTTT.

The gene calls are TRBV12-3 or TRBV12-4 and TRBJ2-1; TRBD2 might be the D (6 bases). This CDR3 comprises 14 residues. V gave up 7 bases and J gave up 6 bases, with 16 bases separating them. The CDR3 DNA sequence: TGTGCCAGCACCTCTGCGGGATTGGGCAATGAGCAGTTCTTC. Translating gives CASTSAGLGNEQFF.

This clonotype appeared a few times. The chain employs TRBV6-1 and TRBJ1-5; D gene uncertain. The germline gives CDR1 MNHNS, CDR2 SASEGT. Deletions cut 6 bases from V and 0 bases from J, with 12 bases between. CDR3 length: 15 amino acids. CDR3 sequence reads: CASSTAINSNQPQHF. The CDR3, as DNA: TGTGCCAGCAGCACAGCCATTAATAGCAATCAGCCCCAGCATTTT.